This TCR beta chain was observed in a study of T cell repertoires in cytomegalovirus infection. In the study overall: Shared public TCR beta signatures pointed to both CMV infection and a matching HLA type. General study points: Cumulative frequency (of public TCR beta family members) identified carriers of CMV plus the relevant HLA. The ex vivo response was dominated by HLA-C-restricted CMV-specific TCR beta clonotypes.

Worth noting for this clonotype: The antigen is undetermined.

TCRdb re-called the reads through MiXCR, storing one row per CDR3 protein. The sample yields 150,000 to 200,000 distinct CDR3 sequences, approximately 28% seen once. This CDR3 region has 15 residues. With V trimmed by 8 bases and J by 2 bases, 3 bases remained unmatched. The germline V gene has CDR1 SNHLY and CDR2 FYNNEI. The sample taken for sequencing was PBMCs. The TCR sequence derives from a human donor in good health (CMV status not recorded). Some clones in this sample may be carry-over from other donors' samples. The J gene is TRBJ2-3, the V gene TRBV2, with TRBD2 identical over 14 bases. The CDR3 is CASLGLAGATDTQYF. In DNA, the CDR3 is TGTGCCAGCTTGGGACTAGCGGGGGCCACAGATACGCAGTATTTT.